This TCR beta chain was profiled in a study of blood T cell repertoires in COVID-19. The CDR3 covers 15 residues. Between the trimmed V and J ends, which lost 5 bases and 1 base, there was a span of 12 bases. Looked up from germline, CDR1 is MDHEN and CDR2 is SYDVKM. The protocol was immunoSEQ multiplex PCR, while the TCRdb copy is restricted to in-frame clones and leaves out a portion. The sample shows 100,000 to 150,000 clones, about nine tenths of them seen only once. What was sequenced was peripheral blood. V gene TRBV28 combines with J gene TRBJ1-5, with D possibly TRBD1 on 6 matching bases. The receptor was derived from a woman aged 70-85 years with COVID-19, enrolled during active disease. DNA for the CDR3: TGTGCCAGCAGTCGAGGGGGAAGCAGCAATCAGCCCCAGCATTTT. This encodes CASSRGGSSNQPQHF.